This TCR beta chain was documented in a study of T cell repertoires in cytomegalovirus infection. Study summary: From public TCR beta signatures came an indication of both CMV infection and matching HLA type. Study results and limitations: Frequencies of public TCR beta families were cumulated, and this identified carriers of CMV plus the relevant HLA. CMV-specific TCR beta clonotypes restricted by HLA-C were the ones dominating the ex vivo response.

The CDR3 has 14 residues. CDR1 and CDR2 from the germline V gene are KGHDR and SFDVKD. V trimming: 3 bases; J trimming: 6 bases; junction bases outside the gene matches: 3. TCRdb processed the reads anew with MiXCR; each CDR3 protein has one entry. The table shows approximately 260,000 distinct CDR3 sequences, with over 15% occurring only once. This clonotype was recorded a few times. Its target is unknown. The sequencing input was CD8+ T cells from PBMCs. The receptor comes from a human donor in good health (CMV status not recorded). Some clones in this sample may be carry-over from other donors' samples. The chain links TRBV24-1 to TRBJ1-5; 8 positions match TRBD1. The CDR3 region is CATSDATGAQPQHF. CDR3 nucleotide sequence: TGTGCCACCAGTGATGCGACAGGGGCTCAGCCCCAGCATTTT.